This TCR beta chain was profiled in a study of CD8 T cells in ankylosing spondylitis (dated by TCRdb to the late 2010s). Regarding the study in general: T cell receptor beta repertoires were profiled in healthy donors and ankylosing spondylitis patients so that disease-linked TCR variants could be found. The full study cohort comprised some 27 ankylosing spondylitis patients and some 110 healthy donors. Samples of peripheral blood were taken, and for ankylosing spondylitis patients, synovial fluid was collected as well.

The study at large found these results: Blood from ankylosing spondylitis patients appeared to be characterized by a TCR beta motif made up of about 8 highly homologous amino acid variants. The disease-linked clones had a CD8+ phenotype and were found at relatively low frequencies in peripheral blood. The disease-linked clones were reported to be significantly enriched in matched synovial fluid samples from ankylosing spondylitis patients. Some of the motif variants had been reported before in the synovial fluid and blood of reactive arthritis patients, a finding that suggests common disease-initiation mechanisms.

Points on this clonotype: What this receptor recognizes is not known. No much larger clone is present one base from it, and per-base qualities are unavailable.

Sequencing used an Illumina MiSeq. Quantitative 5'-RACE with molecular barcodes was used to prepare TCR beta libraries. The study's own analysis went as follows. A new computational method based on a probabilistic model of VDJ rearrangement was used to identify disease-linked TCR variants. Clones were called with MiXCR by TCRdb after fastp trimmed the public reads at Q25, and only in-frame beta chains were retained. Rows with a matching CDR3 protein are joined into one entry that keeps the most common DNA and genes. The V and J calls were not made by the authors but by TCRdb's processing. This sample gives under 30,000 distinct CDR3 sequences in total; 7.9% of them show up just once. The top ten clones comprise approximately 29% of the sample. The germline V gene supplies CDR1 KGHSH and CDR2 LQKENI. The CDR3 starts with the cysteine, ends with the phenylalanine, and has 13 residues. The retained sequence is limited to the CDR3, 39 bases, with the frame set at the first base. V is clipped by 2 bases and J by 5 bases, and the sequence between their germline boundaries is 6 bases long.

This sequence uses TRBV18 and TRBJ1-4; a tentative D call is TRBD1 (5 bases match). Sequencing used blood. This receptor was taken from a male donor with ankylosing spondylitis or in good health (not recorded which). The CDR3 region has the sequence CASSPGGNEKLFF. The nucleotide sequence reads TGTGCCAGCTCACCAGGGGGGAATGAAAAACTGTTTTTT. With the portions outside the CDR3 filled from the reference TRBV18 and TRBJ1-4 genes, the complete variable region becomes NAGVMQNPRHLVRRRGQEARLRCSPMKGHSHVYWYRQLPEEGLKFMVYLQKENIIDESGMPKERFSAEFPKEGPSILRIQQVVRGDSAAYFCASSPGGNEKLFFGSGTQLSVL.